This TCR beta chain stems from a study of blood T cell repertoires in COVID-19. Only in-frame clones appear in the TCRdb table, and some are missing; sequencing was by immunoSEQ multiplex PCR. The sample lists roughly 200,000 clones, around nine tenths occurring once. A note on this clone: The same CDR3 can be traced to other DNA sequences in this sample.

Per the germline V gene, CDR1 is MDHEN and CDR2 is SYDVKM. The CDR3 totals 12 residues. V was clipped by 5 bases and J by 4 bases, with 6 bases between them. V is TRBV28 and J is TRBJ1-5; TRBD1 might be the D (6 bases). This TCR was recovered from a man aged 55-75 years who had recovered from COVID-19. Sample: peripheral blood. CDR3 sequence reads: CASSQGNQPQHF. CDR3 sequence (DNA): TGTGCCAGCAGTCAGGGGAATCAGCCCCAGCATTTT. Full variable domain (remainder filled in from reference TRBV28 and TRBJ1-5): DVKVTQSSRYLVKRTGEKVFLECVQDMDHENMFWYRQDPGLGLRLIYFSYDVKMKEKGDIPEGYSVSREKKERFSLILESASTNQTSMYLCASSQGNQPQHFGDGTRLSIL.